These T cell receptor beta chains were read from a single sample in a study of blood T cell repertoires in COVID-19. Data came from immunoSEQ multiplex PCR; TCRdb stores just in-frame clones and leaves some out. In the table there are around 260,000 clones, approximately 86% of which are singletons. The sequenced material came from peripheral blood. The receptors originated from a man younger than 35 with active or convalescent COVID-19. The CDR3 runs from the conserved cysteine through the conserved F or W. Fields, in order: V gene, D gene, clone size, J gene, CDR3 protein, CDR3 DNA. The D gene is left open where the match is weak. Clone size is shown for a subset of rows, as once, few, many or a class of expanded clone.

V: TRBV27; D: -; size: -; J: TRBJ2-3; CDR3: CASRRRGTDTQYF; DNA: TGTGCCAGCAGACGTAGAGGCACAGATACGCAGTATTTT
V: TRBV5-1; D: TRBD1; size: few; J: TRBJ2-3; CDR3: CASSKDRDTDTQYF; DNA: TGCGCCAGCAGCAAGGACAGGGACACAGATACGCAGTATTTT
V: TRBV7-9; D: TRBD1; size: few; J: TRBJ1-3; CDR3: CASSFGQGAGNTIYF; DNA: TGTGCCAGCAGCTTTGGACAGGGAGCAGGAAACACCATATATTTT
V: TRBV6-1; D: -; size: -; J: TRBJ2-7; CDR3: CASSEGRRSEQYF; DNA: TGTGCCAGCAGTGAAGGCAGGAGGAGCGAGCAGTACTTC
V: TRBV6-5; D: -; size: -; J: TRBJ1-2; CDR3: CASSSRGQEVNYGYTF; DNA: TGTGCCAGCAGTTCCAGGGGCCAGGAGGTTAACTATGGCTACACCTTC
V: TRBV6-6; D: -; size: -; J: TRBJ1-1; CDR3: CASSYRGTPTEAFF; DNA: TGTGCCAGCAGTTACCGCGGGACCCCCACTGAAGCTTTCTTT
V: TRBV5-5; D: TRBD2; size: -; J: TRBJ2-1; CDR3: CASRGTSAQDRLFF; DNA: TGTGCCAGCAGAGGGACTAGCGCCCAGGATCGGCTGTTCTTC
V: TRBV14; D: -; size: -; J: TRBJ1-1; CDR3: CASSSQGTTEAFF; DNA: TGTGCCAGCAGCTCCCAGGGGACCACTGAAGCTTTCTTT
V: TRBV28; D: TRBD2; size: -; J: TRBJ2-5; CDR3: CASSSTSGGYQETQYF; DNA: TGTGCCAGCAGTTCAACTAGCGGGGGGTACCAAGAGACCCAGTACTTC
V: TRBV2; D: TRBD1; size: few; J: TRBJ1-6; CDR3: CASSDRDRGSPLHF; DNA: TGTGCCAGCAGTGACCGGGACAGGGGTTCACCCCTCCACTTT
V: TRBV29-1; D: -; size: -; J: TRBJ2-1; CDR3: CSVGAEQFF; DNA: TGCAGCGTTGGCGCTGAGCAGTTCTTC
V: TRBV6-1; D: TRBD2; size: -; J: TRBJ2-2; CDR3: CASSEASGANTGELFF; DNA: TGTGCCAGCAGTGAAGCTAGCGGGGCGAACACCGGGGAGCTGTTTTTT
V: TRBV3-1/TRBV3-2; D: TRBD2; size: -; J: TRBJ2-1; CDR3: CASSRGLAGANEQFF; DNA: TGTGCCAGCAGCCGCGGACTAGCGGGGGCAAATGAGCAGTTCTTC
V: TRBV9; D: TRBD1; size: -; J: TRBJ2-3; CDR3: CASSVTGTGRTDTQYF; DNA: TGTGCCAGCAGCGTCACCGGGACAGGGCGCACAGATACGCAGTATTTT
V: TRBV2; D: TRBD2; size: -; J: TRBJ2-3; CDR3: CASGGGTDTQYF; DNA: TGTGCCAGCGGGGGGGGGACAGATACGCAGTATTTT
V: TRBV2; D: -; size: -; J: TRBJ1-5; CDR3: CASSEPGSNQPQHF; DNA: TGTGCCAGCAGTGAACCCGGGAGCAATCAGCCCCAGCATTTT
V: TRBV5-8; D: -; size: once; J: TRBJ1-6; CDR3: CASSSGQGHNSPLHF; DNA: TGTGCCAGCAGCTCCGGGCAGGGGCATAATTCACCCCTCCACTTT
V: TRBV7-2; D: -; size: -; J: TRBJ2-6; CDR3: CASSPRGDGLGSGANVLTF; DNA: TGTGCCAGCAGCCCCAGGGGGGACGGTTTAGGATCTGGGGCCAACGTCCTGACTTTC
V: TRBV19; D: TRBD1; size: once; J: TRBJ2-1; CDR3: CASSLRTGYYNEQFF; DNA: TGTGCCAGTAGTCTCCGGACAGGGTACTACAATGAGCAGTTCTTC
V: TRBV19; D: TRBD1; size: once; J: TRBJ1-5; CDR3: CARLILSGQGVFGQPQHF; DNA: TGTGCCAGACTAATCCTTTCGGGACAGGGTGTATTTGGCCAGCCCCAGCATTTT
V: TRBV6-5; D: -; size: -; J: TRBJ1-5; CDR3: CASRAYNSNQPQHF; DNA: TGTGCCAGCAGGGCTTATAATAGCAATCAGCCCCAGCATTTT
V: TRBV6-5; D: -; size: -; J: TRBJ2-2; CDR3: CASSPRDSTGELFF; DNA: TGTGCCAGCAGCCCCCGGGATAGCACCGGGGAGCTGTTTTTT
V: TRBV7-9; D: TRBD1; size: few; J: TRBJ2-7; CDR3: CASGRQGGYEQYF; DNA: TGTGCCAGCGGCAGACAGGGCGGCTACGAGCAGTACTTC
V: TRBV7-2; D: TRBD2; size: -; J: TRBJ2-1; CDR3: CASSPRLAGGHEQFF; DNA: TGTGCCAGCAGCCCACGACTAGCGGGGGGGCATGAGCAGTTCTTC
V: TRBV2; D: -; size: -; J: TRBJ2-7; CDR3: CASRSQPAVNHEQYF; DNA: TGTGCCAGCAGGTCCCAACCGGCGGTGAACCACGAGCAGTACTTC
V: TRBV14; D: TRBD1; size: -; J: TRBJ1-1; CDR3: CASHRDRNTEAFF; DNA: TGTGCCAGCCACCGGGACAGAAACACTGAAGCTTTCTTT
V: TRBV11-2; D: TRBD2; size: -; J: TRBJ2-1; CDR3: CASSLVTSGSSYNEQFF; DNA: TGTGCCAGCAGCTTAGTGACTAGCGGGAGTTCCTACAATGAGCAGTTCTTC
V: TRBV3-1/TRBV3-2; D: -; size: -; J: TRBJ2-2; CDR3: CASSQGDSLPGELFF; DNA: TGTGCCAGCAGCCAAGGGGACTCCCTCCCCGGGGAGCTGTTTTTT
V: TRBV30; D: -; size: -; J: TRBJ1-3; CDR3: CAWSAGNSGNTIYF; DNA: TGTGCCTGGAGCGCCGGGAACTCTGGAAACACCATATATTTT
V: TRBV11-3; D: TRBD2; size: -; J: TRBJ2-5; CDR3: CASSFSGLQETQYF; DNA: TGTGCCAGCAGCTTTAGCGGGCTCCAAGAGACCCAGTACTTC
V: TRBV3-1/TRBV3-2; D: -; size: -; J: TRBJ1-2; CDR3: CASSPLTGSPYGYTF; DNA: TGTGCCAGCAGCCCACTTACAGGGAGCCCTTATGGCTACACCTTC
V: TRBV28; D: -; size: -; J: TRBJ2-3; CDR3: CASSLYQGPDTQYF; DNA: TGTGCCAGCAGTTTATACCAGGGTCCAGATACGCAGTATTTT
V: TRBV20-1; D: TRBD2; size: -; J: TRBJ2-1; CDR3: CSARGLGEQFF; DNA: TGCAGTGCTAGGGGACTAGGTGAGCAGTTCTTC
V: TRBV6-5; D: -; size: -; J: TRBJ2-2; CDR3: CASSYPETGELFF; DNA: TGTGCCAGCAGTTACCCCGAGACCGGGGAGCTGTTTTTT
V: TRBV9; D: -; size: few; J: TRBJ2-1; CDR3: CASSVAGGNWGEQFF; DNA: TGTGCCAGCAGCGTAGCTGGAGGGAATTGGGGTGAGCAGTTCTTC
V: TRBV7-9; D: TRBD1; size: -; J: TRBJ2-6; CDR3: CASSPTGVPPSGANVLTF; DNA: TGTGCCAGCAGCCCTACAGGGGTCCCTCCCTCTGGGGCCAACGTCCTGACTTTC
V: TRBV19; D: TRBD2; size: -; J: TRBJ2-2; CDR3: CASTTSGYTGELFF; DNA: TGTGCCAGTACGACTAGCGGGTACACCGGGGAGCTGTTTTTT
V: TRBV11-3; D: -; size: -; J: TRBJ2-1; CDR3: CASSLSFYEQFF; DNA: TGTGCCAGCAGCCTCTCCTTCTATGAGCAGTTCTTC
V: TRBV11-2; D: TRBD1; size: -; J: TRBJ1-1; CDR3: CASSLDRAEAFF; DNA: TGTGCCAGCAGCTTGGACAGGGCCGAAGCTTTCTTT